Sequencing of this TCR beta chain was carried out in a study of blood T cells in healthy people across ages (dated by TCRdb to about 2015). Study-level background: Template switching captured roughly one uniquely barcoded TCR beta cDNA molecule per two T cells in model experiments. Using deep sequencing normalized with unique cDNA molecular identifiers, the study measured how TCR beta repertoire diversity changes with age. To avoid experimental bias, donors of different ages were distributed randomly across sequencing lanes. The donors were split into four age groups: young (average around 15 years), middle-aged (around 37), aged (around 67) and long-lived (over 75). Using the same blood draw, the study looked at two additional independent replicas of 1 million unique cDNA reads for two donors, one aged 18 to 30 and the other aged 80 or older.

Study-level results and caveats: Observed TCR beta diversity per million T cells fell roughly linearly with age, and a significant reduction was already apparent by age roughly 40. The long-lived group showed more naive CD4+ T cells, fewer expanded clones and increased TCR diversity than the aged group, suggesting age selection. Bulk unsorted PBMC profiling prevented conclusive comparison of naive and antigen-experienced compartments. Donor CMV infection status was unknown, potentially confounding age-related changes in expanded clonotypes. Estimates of total diversity based on one million sequenced T cells were regarded as lower bounds and as underestimates. There was a strong correlation between observed TCR beta diversity and the percentage of naive T cells measured by flow cytometry.

The library came from 5' RACE. The listed sequencing device is Illumina HiSeq 2500. The second PCR ran for about 6 to 11 cycles and used a J-beta primer mix along with a sample-barcoded 5' primer. Each TCR beta cDNA molecule received a unique molecular identifier from a template-switch 5' adaptor carrying 12 random nucleotides. Each sample yielded at least 2.5 million CDR3-containing paired-end reads. The Mint cDNA synthesis kit, primed by a TRBC-specific oligonucleotide, was used to synthesize first-strand cDNA from all RNA. All cDNA was treated with uracil-DNA glycosylase and then went through a first 18-cycle PCR with the universal primers M1SS and BC2_uni_R. As for the original processing: Normalization of each sample was performed by random selection of 1 million high-quality reads, each carrying a distinct molecular identifier. Instead of being binned into consensus sequences, reads that shared molecular identifiers were thrown out. MiTCR, set to a Q25 quality threshold and the strictest error-elimination algorithm, was used for CDR3 identification, clonotype clustering and error correction. A nonparametric unseen species model using Euler transformation provided a lower-bound estimate of total TCR beta diversity. The public sequencing data were trimmed at Q25 with fastp and processed into clonotypes with MiXCR by TCRdb, which kept only in-frame beta chains. Each entry merges the rows of one CDR3 protein and shows their most common DNA and genes. These V and J calls rely on TCRdb rather than the paper's analysis. Within this sample are almost 800,000 distinct CDR3 sequences, with roughly 64% of them counted one time only. 20% to 25% of the sample lies in the top ten.

The germline V gene (reference sequence) provides CDR1 SEHNR and CDR2 FQNEAQ. V is clipped by 2 bases and J by 6 bases, and the sequence between their germline boundaries is 8 bases long. The cysteine opens and the phenylalanine closes a CDR3 of 13 amino acids. CDR3 DNA is the only sequence kept; it has 39 bases, read in frame from the first base. To note about this clonotype: Its cognate antigen has yet to be identified. It has no much larger one-base neighbor in the sample; base qualities were not kept.

Systemically healthy Caucasian individuals from Russia, around 39 in total and aged about 6 to 90 years, were included as donors. Each donor gave ten milliliters of peripheral blood, collected into EDTA-treated Vacutainer tubes. PBMCs were isolated by Ficoll-Paque density-gradient centrifugation, with at least 6 million obtained per sample. Total RNA was extracted from PBMCs with Trizol reagent, with at least 6 micrograms obtained per sample. For every donor, an aliquot of PBMCs went through flow cytometry to measure the percentages of naive CD45RAhigh/CD27high T cells. The chain is made from TRBV7-9 and TRBJ2-1, with the D gene too uncertain to name. Specimen: blood. The TCR was taken from a man younger than 45 in good health. The nucleotide sequence reads as follows: TGTGCCAGCAGCTTATTGAGCTCCAATGAGCAGTTCTTC. Its translation is CASSLLSSNEQFF. Full variable domain (CDR3 extended with the reference TRBV7-9 and TRBJ2-1 proteins): DTGVSQNPRHKITKRGQNVTFRCDPISEHNRLYWYRQTLGQGPEFLTYFQNEAQLEKSRLLSDRFSAERPKGSFSTLEIQRTEQGDSAMYLCASSLLSSNEQFFGPGTRLTVL.